The 3 T cell receptor beta chains given below trace back to one sample, sequenced in a study of cytomegalovirus exposure and HLA in healthy donors. The PCR employed 60 Vbeta primers together with 13 Jbeta primers. The assay was immunoSEQ multiplex PCR, and TCRdb's table has in-frame clones only and misses some. The table includes some 90,000 clones, 65% to 75% detected once. Sequenced: PBMCs. The receptor source for this set is a woman in her 70s in good health and CMV-seropositive.

V is TRBV5-1 and J is TRBJ2-1; TRBD1 matches at 7 bases. The CDR3 extends over 15 amino acids. Germline trimming cut 0 bases from V and 5 bases from J; bases unmatched to any gene: 5. In germline, CDR1 is SGHRS, CDR2 YFSETQ. Written as DNA, the CDR3 is TGCGCCAGCAGCTTGGCCGACAGGGTGGACAATGAGCAGTTCTTC. Amino acids: CASSLADRVDNEQFF.

CDR3 sequence (DNA): TGTGCCAGTAGCCCCGGGGGTCGCCCTAACTATGGCTACACCTTC. Amino acid sequence: CASSPGGRPNYGYTF. The chain couples TRBV19 to TRBJ1-2, with a tentative D call TRBD1 (5 bases). This CDR3 is 15 amino acids long. Germline assignment: CDR1 LNHDA and CDR2 SQIVND (reference sequence). V shed 6 bases and J shed 0 bases, with 14 bases lying between them.

This clone was recorded only once. This rearrangement joins TRBV5-5 to TRBJ2-5; tentative D call: TRBD2 (5 bases). Trimming took 4 bases from V and 5 from J, leaving 15 bases between them. Germline CDR1 and CDR2: SGHKS and YYEKEE (reference sequence). This CDR3 contains 14 residues. The CDR3 coding sequence is TGTGCCAGCAGCCCCACGGGCCCGGGGGAGACCCAGTACTTC. Protein: CASSPTGPGETQYF.